These 21 T cell receptor beta chains were all obtained from the same sample, sequenced in a study of identical twins (dated by TCRdb to 2015 to 2016). The library came from 5' RACE. Instrument on record: Illumina HiSeq 2000. Clones were called with MiXCR by TCRdb after fastp trimmed the public reads at Q25, and only in-frame beta chains were retained. CDR3 protein sequences are deduplicated, and each keeps its most common genes and DNA. For this sample the table gives hundreds of thousands of distinct CDR3 sequences, of which roughly 18% were detected only once. About an eighth of the sample is held by the ten biggest clonotypes. These same data were also listed under a study on T cells expressing NK-cell markers.

The sequencing input was PBMCs. These receptors were collected from a woman between 18 and 29 years old in good health.

The rearrangement joins TRBV5-1 to TRBJ1-4; 10 bases agree with TRBD1. Germline CDR1 and CDR2: SGHRS and YFSETQ. With V trimmed by 4 bases and J by 4 bases, 4 bases remained unmatched. The CDR3 loop spans 15 amino acids. As DNA, the CDR3 is TGCGCCAGCAGCAATGGACAGGGGGTTAATGAAAAACTGTTTTTT. It encodes CASSNGQGVNEKLFF.

The chain uses TRBV5-1 and TRBJ2-1; 7 nucleotides line up with TRBD2. Germline loops: CDR1 SGHRS, CDR2 YFSETQ. The CDR3 length is 16 residues. V lost 0 bases and J lost 6; bases outside the gene matches: 9. Here the CDR3 reads CASSLAVGGFGNEQFF. The CDR3 DNA reads TGCGCCAGCAGCTTGGCCGTGGGGGGGTTTGGCAATGAGCAGTTCTTC.

This clonotype has a handful of counts. The chain joins TRBV5-1 to TRBJ2-3, with D possibly matching TRBD1 (7 bases). V dropped 4 bases and J dropped 2 bases, with 17 bases sitting between them. The CDR3 length is 16 residues. Per the germline V gene, CDR1 is SGHRS and CDR2 is YFSETQ. The CDR3 reads CASSPLGGTATDTQYF. In nucleotides, the CDR3 is TGCGCCAGCAGCCCTCTGGGCGGGACAGCCACAGATACGCAGTATTTT.

The V and J genes are TRBV6-1 and TRBJ2-7; TRBD1 matches at 7 bases. The CDR3 covers 12 residues. Germline V gives CDR1 MNHNS, CDR2 SASEGT. J gave up 3 bases and V 7 bases, and 3 bases lay outside the gene matches. The CDR3 loop is CASKTGSYEQYF. The CDR3 DNA reads as TGTGCCAGCAAGACAGGGAGCTACGAGCAGTACTTC.

The chain combines TRBV29-1 with TRBJ1-2; D call uncertain. Deletions cut 3 bases from V and 8 bases from J, with 16 bases between. The CDR3 length is 13 residues. CDR1 and CDR2 from the germline V gene are SQVTM and ANQGSEA. CDR3 in DNA: TGCAGCGTTGATGCGGAAGGGCCAAAGGGCTACACCTTC. As protein: CSVDAEGPKGYTF.

This chain uses TRBV5-1 with TRBJ2-5; D gene ambiguous. Germline V CDR1 and CDR2: SGHRS, YFSETQ. V lost 4 bases, J lost 2 bases, and 12 bases lay in between. The CDR3 contains 14 residues. The CDR3 DNA reads as TGCGCCAGCAGCACTGTAGGGATACAAGAGACCCAGTACTTC. Protein product: CASSTVGIQETQYF.

This clonotype came up a few times. DNA of the CDR3: TGCGCCAGCAGCTTGGCCCCGGGTTCCTACGAGCAGTACTTC. Its protein is CASSLAPGSYEQYF. The rearrangement uses TRBV5-1 and TRBJ2-7, with unresolved D. The CDR3 covers 14 residues. V lost 0 bases and J 1 base, leaving 8 bases between the germline ends. Germline V gives CDR1 SGHRS, CDR2 YFSETQ. The whole variable domain, remainder taken from reference TRBV5-1 and TRBJ2-7, is KAGVTQTPRYLIKTRGQQVTLSCSPISGHRSVSWYQQTPGQGLQFLFEYFSETQRNKGNFPGRFSGRQFSNSRSEMNVSTLELGDSALYLCASSLAPGSYEQYFGPGTRLTVT.

This clonotype was observed a handful of times. This rearrangement joins TRBV5-4 to TRBJ2-7; D is possibly TRBD2 (6 bases). The germline V gene has CDR1 SGHNT and CDR2 YYREEE (reference sequence). V was shortened by 1 base and J by 0 bases, with 23 bases between the two germline ends. The CDR3 extends over 19 amino acids. CDR3 bases: TGTGCCAGCAGCTTGTCTTACGCAGCGGGTTCCCCTAGCTCCTACGAGCAGTACTTC. It is translated as CASSLSYAAGSPSSYEQYF.

This clonotype was found a few times. This sequence joins TRBV6-2 or TRBV6-3 and TRBJ2-7; D not resolved. V was pared by 5 bases and J by 6 bases, with 8 bases between. Per the germline V gene, CDR1 is MNHEY and CDR2 is SVGEGT. This CDR3 region has 11 residues. This CDR3 reads CASSITLEQYF. The CDR3 region has the DNA TGTGCCAGCAGTATCACTCTCGAGCAGTACTTC.

The chain combines TRBV24-1 with TRBJ2-1; no clear D gene. Trimming removed 4 bases at V and 6 bases at J, with 9 bases between. Germline V CDR1 and CDR2: KGHDR, SFDVKD. The CDR3 spans 13 residues. CDR3: CATSEGSSNEQFF. As DNA, the CDR3 is TGTGCCACCAGTGAGGGGTCTTCCAATGAGCAGTTCTTC.

Only a few counts were recorded for this clonotype. The V call is TRBV25-1, the J call TRBJ2-3, with 7 bases fitting TRBD1. CDR1 MGHDK and CDR2 SYGVNS come from the germline V gene. Unmatched junction bases numbered 8, after V lost 3 bases and J lost 11 bases. The CDR3 is made up of 13 amino acids. CDR3 sequence (DNA): TGTGCCAGCAGTGACCCAGGGGGTTTCAGGCAGTATTTT. Translated: CASSDPGGFRQYF.

This clonotype appeared many times. The chain employs TRBV7-6 and TRBJ2-1; tentatively, D is TRBD1 (6 bases). The CDR3 has 15 residues. Trimming cost V 6 bases and J 10 bases, with 22 bases left between them. Germline V gene lookup returns CDR1 SGHVS and CDR2 FNYEAQ. CDR3 DNA sequence: TGTGCCAGCAGTTATCGCAAACTTTGGGGGACAGAGCAGTTCTTC. Its protein product is CASSYRKLWGTEQFF. Full variable domain (remainder filled in from reference TRBV7-6 and TRBJ2-1): GAGVSQSPRYKVTKRGQDVALRCDPISGHVSLYWYRQALGQGPEFLTYFNYEAQQDKSGLPNDRFSAERPEGSISTLTIQRTEQRDSAMYRCASSYRKLWGTEQFFGPGTRLTVL.

This clonotype has just a few counts. The CDR3 loop is CASSYGSGSYEQYF. CDR3 DNA: TGTGCCAGCAGTTACGGCTCCGGGTCCTACGAGCAGTACTTC. The chain carries TRBV6-5 and TRBJ2-7; no clear D. Between the trimmed V and J ends, which lost 2 bases and 1 base, there was a span of 9 bases. The CDR3 covers 14 residues. Per germline, CDR1 MNHEY and CDR2 SVGAGI.

This clonotype showed up just a few times. The V and J genes are TRBV21-1 and TRBJ1-1; the table names TRBD1, a call not compared with the DNA. TRBV21-1 is a documented pseudogene. The CDR3 runs 11 residues. The CDR3 is CASRGERGAFF. For the CDR3, the DNA is TGTGCCAGCAGAGGAGAGAGGGGAGCTTTCTTT.

DNA for the CDR3: TGCAGTGCTCCAACAGGGCACGAGCAGTACTTC. This translates into CSAPTGHEQYF. The chain combines TRBV20-1 with TRBJ2-7, with D perhaps matching TRBD1 (6 bases). Germline V lookup: CDR1 DFQATT, CDR2 SNEGSKA (reference sequence). The CDR3 is made up of 11 amino acids. Trimming took off 5 bases at V and 5 bases at J, with 10 bases between the two ends.

Only a few counts were recorded for this clonotype. This chain joins TRBV5-1 and TRBJ2-1, with 9 bases aligning to TRBD2. Germline V gene sequence: CDR1 SGHRS, CDR2 YFSETQ. V lost 4 bases, J lost 4 bases, and 3 bases stayed unmatched. The CDR3 is made up of 14 amino acids. The CDR3 coding sequence is TGCGCCAGCAGCCGGACTAGCGAGTACAATGAGCAGTTCTTC. Protein product: CASSRTSEYNEQFF.

This clonotype was counted only a few times. This rearrangement joins TRBV18 to TRBJ2-3; 7 bases are a match to TRBD1. The CDR3 sequence is 12 residues long. V lost 8 bases to trimming and J lost 5 bases; unmatched junction nucleotides: 4. In germline, CDR1 is KGHSH, CDR2 LQKENI. CDR3: CASGQAGDTQYF. The CDR3 coding sequence is TGTGCCAGCGGACAGGCGGGAGATACGCAGTATTTT.

This clonotype has just a few counts. The rearrangement uses TRBV5-1 and TRBJ2-7, with 7 bases identical to TRBD1. CDR1 and CDR2 from the germline V gene are SGHRS and YFSETQ. There are 15 residues in the CDR3. V was pared by 4 bases and J by 1 base, with 8 bases of the junction left unmatched. CDR3 sequence reads: CASSDLGQVSYEQYF. The CDR3 DNA is TGCGCCAGCAGCGATCTAGGACAGGTATCCTACGAGCAGTACTTC.

This clonotype came up a few times. The V call is TRBV5-1, the J call TRBJ2-3; no clear D gene. The V end lost 0 bases, the J end lost 3 bases, and 8 bases lay between the germline ends. CDR3 length: 14 residues. CDR1 and CDR2 from the germline V gene are SGHRS and YFSETQ. In DNA, the CDR3 is TGCGCCAGCAGCTTGGGGTTTACTACAGATACGCAGTATTTT. Its translation is CASSLGFTTDTQYF.

The V gene is TRBV19, the J gene TRBJ2-7; tentative D call: TRBD1 (5 bases). The CDR3 is made up of 11 amino acids. In germline, CDR1 is LNHDA, CDR2 SQIVND (reference sequence). V was shortened by 8 bases and J by 9 bases, with 14 bases between the two germline ends. As DNA, the CDR3 is TGTGCCAGTTCTCAGGGCTTGCGGCAGTACTTC. This codes for CASSQGLRQYF.

Ten or more counts support this clonotype. This rearrangement joins TRBV11-2 to TRBJ2-2, with TRBD2 matching over 9 bases. There are 18 residues in the CDR3. The germline V gene has CDR1 SGHAT and CDR2 FQNNGV. V was clipped by 2 bases and J by 4 bases; unmatched bases: 11. This CDR3 reads CASSLRWREGQSTGELFF. The CDR3, as DNA: TGTGCCAGCAGCTTAAGATGGCGGGAGGGCCAAAGCACCGGGGAGCTGTTTTTT. Together with reference TRBV11-2 and TRBJ2-2, the CDR3 gives the full variable domain: EAGVAQSPRYKIIEKRQSVAFWCNPISGHATLYWYQQILGQGPKLLIQFQNNGVVDDSQLPKDRFSAERLKGVDSTLKIQPAKLEDSAVYLCASSLRWREGQSTGELFFGEGSRLTVL.